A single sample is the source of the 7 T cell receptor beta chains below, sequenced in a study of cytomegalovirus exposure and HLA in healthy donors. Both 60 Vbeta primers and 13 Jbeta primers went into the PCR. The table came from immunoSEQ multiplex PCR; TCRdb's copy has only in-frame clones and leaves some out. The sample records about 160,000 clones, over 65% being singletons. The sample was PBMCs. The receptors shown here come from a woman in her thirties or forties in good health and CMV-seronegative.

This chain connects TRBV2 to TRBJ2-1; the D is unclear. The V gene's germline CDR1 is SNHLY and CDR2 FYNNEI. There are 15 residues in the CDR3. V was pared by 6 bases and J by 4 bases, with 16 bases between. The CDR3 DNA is TGTGCCAGCAGGTACGACTCCGGGTATTACAATGAGCAGTTCTTC. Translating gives CASRYDSGYYNEQFF.

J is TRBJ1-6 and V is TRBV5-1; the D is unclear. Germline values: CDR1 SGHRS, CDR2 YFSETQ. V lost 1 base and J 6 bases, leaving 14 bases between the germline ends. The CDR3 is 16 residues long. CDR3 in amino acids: CASSLSVLNGNSPLHF. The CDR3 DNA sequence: TGCGCCAGCAGCTTGTCGGTACTAAACGGTAATTCACCCCTCCACTTT.

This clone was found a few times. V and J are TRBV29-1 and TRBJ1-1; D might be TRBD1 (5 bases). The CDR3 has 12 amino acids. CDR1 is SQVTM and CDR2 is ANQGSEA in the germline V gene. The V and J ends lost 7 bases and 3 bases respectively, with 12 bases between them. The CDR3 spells CSARTLDTEAFF. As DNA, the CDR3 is TGCAGCGCACGGACACTGGACACTGAAGCTTTCTTT.

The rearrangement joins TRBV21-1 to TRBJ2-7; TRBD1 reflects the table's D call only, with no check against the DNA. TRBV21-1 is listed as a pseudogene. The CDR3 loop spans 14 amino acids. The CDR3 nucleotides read TGTGCCAGCAGCCACCGGGACAGAGCCTACGAGCAGTACTTC. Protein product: CASSHRDRAYEQYF.

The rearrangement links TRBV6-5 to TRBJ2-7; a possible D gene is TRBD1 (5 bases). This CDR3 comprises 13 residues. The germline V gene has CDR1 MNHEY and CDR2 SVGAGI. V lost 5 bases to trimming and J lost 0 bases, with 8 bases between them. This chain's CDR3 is CASSIRVSYEQYF. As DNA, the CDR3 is TGTGCCAGCAGTATCAGGGTCTCCTACGAGCAGTACTTC.

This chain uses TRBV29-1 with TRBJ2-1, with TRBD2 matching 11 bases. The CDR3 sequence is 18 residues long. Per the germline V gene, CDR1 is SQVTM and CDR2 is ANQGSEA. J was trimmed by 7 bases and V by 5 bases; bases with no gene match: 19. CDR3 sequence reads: CSVRRVAGGPSGLNEQFF. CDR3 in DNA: TGCAGCGTTAGGAGGGTAGCGGGGGGGCCCTCGGGCTTGAATGAGCAGTTCTTC.

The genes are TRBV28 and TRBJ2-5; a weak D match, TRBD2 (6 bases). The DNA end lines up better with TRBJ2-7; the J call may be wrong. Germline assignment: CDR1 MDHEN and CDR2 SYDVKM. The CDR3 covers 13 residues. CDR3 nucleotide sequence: TGTGCCAGCAGTTTTTGGAGGGCCTACGAGCAGTACTTC. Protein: CASSFWRAYEQYF.